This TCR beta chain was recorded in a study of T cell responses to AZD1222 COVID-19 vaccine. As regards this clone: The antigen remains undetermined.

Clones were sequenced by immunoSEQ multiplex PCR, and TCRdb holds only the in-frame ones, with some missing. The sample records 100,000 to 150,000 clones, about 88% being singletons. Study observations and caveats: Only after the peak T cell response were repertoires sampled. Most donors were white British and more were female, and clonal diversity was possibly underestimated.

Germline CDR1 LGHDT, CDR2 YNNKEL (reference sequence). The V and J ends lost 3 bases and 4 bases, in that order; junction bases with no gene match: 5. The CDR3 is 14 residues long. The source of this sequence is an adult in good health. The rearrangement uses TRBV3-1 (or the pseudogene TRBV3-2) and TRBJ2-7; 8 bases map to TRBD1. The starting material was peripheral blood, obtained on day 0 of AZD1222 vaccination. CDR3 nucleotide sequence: TGTGCCAGCAGCCACGGACAGGGAGAGTACGAGCAGTACTTC. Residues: CASSHGQGEYEQYF.